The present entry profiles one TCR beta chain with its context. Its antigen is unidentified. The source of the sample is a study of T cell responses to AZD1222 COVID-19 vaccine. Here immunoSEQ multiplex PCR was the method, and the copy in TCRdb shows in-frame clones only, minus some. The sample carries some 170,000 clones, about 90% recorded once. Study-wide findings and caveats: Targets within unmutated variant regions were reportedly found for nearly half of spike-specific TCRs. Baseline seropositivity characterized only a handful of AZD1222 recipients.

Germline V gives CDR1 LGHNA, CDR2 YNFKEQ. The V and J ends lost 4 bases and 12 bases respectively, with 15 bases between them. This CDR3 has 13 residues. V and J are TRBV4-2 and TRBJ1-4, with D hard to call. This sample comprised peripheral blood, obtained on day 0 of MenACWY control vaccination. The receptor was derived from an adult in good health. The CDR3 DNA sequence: TGTGCCAGCAGCCTCCAGACGGGGAGGCAACTGTTTTTT. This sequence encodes CASSLQTGRQLFF.